This entry features one T cell receptor (beta chain) sequence. The PCR ran on 60 Vbeta and 13 Jbeta primers. This table comes from immunoSEQ multiplex PCR, and its TCRdb copy is limited to in-frame clones, with some not included. This table has some 190,000 clones, 80% to 85% appearing once. This entry belongs to a study of cytomegalovirus exposure and HLA in healthy donors. Germline trimming cut 6 bases from V and 6 bases from J; bases unmatched to any gene: 9. CDR3 size: 15 residues. The V gene's germline CDR1 is MNHEY and CDR2 SVGAGI. This clonotype was sampled from a boy younger than 10 in good health and CMV-seronegative. V usage is TRBV6-5 and J usage is TRBJ2-2; 8 bases line up with TRBD1. Sequences were obtained from PBMCs. CDR3 protein: CASSATTGVAGELFF. The CDR3 coding sequence is TGTGCCAGCAGCGCCACGACAGGGGTGGCCGGGGAGCTGTTTTTT.